These 22 T cell receptor beta chains share one sample of origin, sequenced in a study of T-cell reconstitution after alpha-beta-depleted transplantation in children. Preparing the TCRbeta library involved the use of unique molecular identifiers. TCRdb itself ran the PCR reads through MiXCR, one entry per CDR3 protein. The sample has around 90,000 distinct CDR3 sequences, 15% to 18% seen once. The sample here was PBMCs, mostly from graft donor cells, taken 180 days after TCRalphabeta/CD19-depleted stem cell transplant. The receptors shown here come from a male patient between 2 and 10 years old who had a stem cell transplant for acute lymphoblastic leukemia, so the T cells may come from the graft donor.

This clonotype was detected only a few times. V and J are TRBV5-1 and TRBJ2-7, with TRBD2 matching 7 bases. Germline V gene data show CDR1 as SGHRS and CDR2 as YFSETQ. The CDR3 extends over 13 amino acids. V lost 3 bases, J lost 6 bases, and 6 bases stayed unmatched. CDR3 sequence: CASSWAGDREQYF. The CDR3 coding sequence is TGCGCCAGCAGCTGGGCGGGGGATCGCGAGCAGTACTTC.

This chain joins TRBV5-6 and TRBJ2-3; D is uncertain. The CDR3 has 14 amino acids. Germline assignment: CDR1 SGHDT and CDR2 YYEEEE. The V gene lost 2 bases and the J gene lost 2 bases, with 9 bases spanning the gap. The CDR3 DNA sequence: TGTGCCAGCAGCTTAGGGCGGTTCACAGATACGCAGTATTTT. Residues: CASSLGRFTDTQYF. The complete variable domain, with remaining parts taken from reference TRBV5-6 and TRBJ2-3, reads DAGVTQSPTHLIKTRGQQVTLRCSPKSGHDTVSWYQQALGQGPQFIFQYYEEEERQRGNFPDRFSGHQFPNYSSELNVNALLLGDSALYLCASSLGRFTDTQYFGPGTRLTVL.

This clonotype was seen a few times. The genes are TRBV12-3 or TRBV12-4 and TRBJ1-2, with 8 bases aligning to TRBD1. CDR3 size: 15 residues. With V trimmed by 7 bases and J by 4 bases, 11 bases remained unmatched. The CDR3: CASTLSGGTGYGYTF. CDR3 coding DNA: TGTGCCAGCACCCTCTCTGGGGGGACAGGCTATGGCTACACCTTC.

The chain employs TRBV5-6 and TRBJ1-4, with D perhaps TRBD1 (5 bases). Looked up from germline, CDR1 is SGHDT and CDR2 is YYEEEE. The V end lost 1 base, the J end lost 3 bases, and 13 bases lay between the germline ends. This CDR3 contains 16 residues. The CDR3 region is CASSLNWQGPNEKLFF. In DNA form, the CDR3 reads TGTGCCAGCAGCTTGAATTGGCAGGGCCCTAATGAAAAACTGTTTTTT.

This clonotype was seen ten or more times. J is TRBJ1-1 and V is TRBV7-2, with a possible D match to TRBD1 (6 bases). This CDR3 contains 15 residues. The germline CDR1 and CDR2 sequences are SGHTA and FQGNSA. Trimming took off 5 bases at V and 6 bases at J, with 19 bases between the two ends. The CDR3 region is CASSQRGGRDAEAFF. CDR3 bases: TGTGCCAGCAGCCAGCGGGGGGGGCGCGACGCTGAAGCTTTCTTT.

The chain combines TRBV20-1 with TRBJ2-3, with 7 nucleotides matching TRBD2. The germline gives CDR1 DFQATT, CDR2 SNEGSKA (reference sequence). The CDR3 sequence is 15 residues long. V was clipped by 0 bases and J by 3 bases; unmatched bases: 6. This CDR3 reads CSARDGRVGTDTQYF. CDR3 in DNA: TGCAGTGCTAGAGATGGGAGGGTTGGAACAGATACGCAGTATTTT.

The table lists this clonotype with a few counts. The rearrangement links TRBV5-6 to TRBJ2-1; D tentatively reads TRBD1 or TRBD2 (6 bases each). Deletions cut 1 base from V and 7 bases from J, with 15 bases between. Per germline, CDR1 SGHDT and CDR2 YYEEEE. This CDR3 region has 15 residues. The CDR3 coding sequence is TGTGCCAGCAGCTTGAGTATCCGGGGGCGGAATGAGCAGTTCTTC. Protein sequence: CASSLSIRGRNEQFF.

The chain is built from TRBV20-1 and TRBJ1-1; TRBD1 aligns across 9 bases. Germline trimming cut 3 bases from V and 3 bases from J; bases unmatched to any gene: 8. Germline lookup yields CDR1 DFQATT and CDR2 SNEGSKA (reference sequence). There are 15 residues in the CDR3. The CDR3 region is CSASAQGTGYTEAFF. CDR3 DNA: TGCAGTGCTAGTGCCCAAGGGACAGGGTACACTGAAGCTTTCTTT.

This clonotype came up many times. The chain carries TRBV24-1 and TRBJ2-3; TRBD2 agrees at 10 bases. Germline V gives CDR1 KGHDR, CDR2 SFDVKD. After removal of 2 bases from V and 3 bases from J, the junction contained 13 bases not matched to a gene. The CDR3 loop spans 19 amino acids. The CDR3 reads CATSDYAGTSDRRTDTQYF. DNA of the CDR3: TGTGCCACCAGTGATTACGCCGGGACTAGCGATCGAAGGACAGATACGCAGTATTTT.

The CDR3 DNA sequence: TGTGCCAGCAGCCCACAAATTGGTGACGGACGCAAAAACATTCAGTACTTC. Protein: CASSPQIGDGRKNIQYF. The J gene is TRBJ2-4, the V gene TRBV7-9; D remains unclear. CDR1 and CDR2 from the germline V gene are SEHNR and FQNEAQ (reference sequence). V lost 5 bases, J lost 3 bases, and 20 bases lay in between. This CDR3 has 17 residues.

There are a few counts of this clonotype. V is TRBV7-2 and J is TRBJ2-2, with D perhaps TRBD1 (5 bases). CDR1 is SGHTA and CDR2 is FQGNSA in the germline V gene. The CDR3 loop spans 16 amino acids. The V end was cut by 2 bases, the J end by 4 bases, with 14 bases between. CDR3 coding DNA: TGTGCCAGCAGCTTAAGAAGGGCAGGGCCCACCGGGGAGCTGTTTTTT. Translated, it gives CASSLRRAGPTGELFF.

This clonotype appeared many times. This chain connects TRBV20-1 to TRBJ2-7, with D perhaps assigned TRBD1 or TRBD2 (5 bases each). V was cut by 5 bases and J by 3 bases, with 14 bases left in between. The CDR3 extends over 13 amino acids. Looked up from germline, CDR1 is DFQATT and CDR2 is SNEGSKA (reference sequence). In DNA, the CDR3 is TGCAGTGCTGGGGACGGATTAAACTACGAGCAGTACTTC. Its translation is CSAGDGLNYEQYF.

This sequence joins TRBV7-2 and TRBJ2-5, with unresolved D. CDR1 SGHTA and CDR2 FQGNSA come from the germline V gene. The CDR3 sequence is 15 residues long. Trimming pared 1 base from V and 5 bases from J, leaving 14 bases between. CDR3 in amino acids: CASSLDGEWAETQYF. The DNA for the CDR3 is TGTGCCAGCAGCTTAGATGGGGAATGGGCGGAGACCCAGTACTTC.

Only a few counts were recorded for this clonotype. This chain joins TRBV12-3 or TRBV12-4 and TRBJ2-2; D unresolved. The germline V and J ends were trimmed by 2 bases and 3 bases, with 16 bases remaining between them. CDR3 length: 17 amino acids. CDR3 sequence: CASSLLGKFSDTGELFF. As DNA, the CDR3 is TGTGCCAGCAGTTTACTTGGTAAATTTTCAGACACCGGGGAGCTGTTTTTT.

This chain joins TRBV6-1 and TRBJ2-7; D not resolved. The germline V gene has CDR1 MNHNS and CDR2 SASEGT. CDR3 length: 13 amino acids. With 5 bases removed from V and 4 bases from J, the gap between germline ends came to 12 bases. The CDR3 coding sequence is TGTGCCAGCAGTATCGGACGCTCATACGAGCAGTACTTC. It specifies CASSIGRSYEQYF.

This clonotype appeared a few times. The CDR3: CASSSRDTLNTGELFF. Here the CDR3 DNA reads TGTGCCAGCAGTTCCCGGGACACCCTAAACACCGGGGAGCTGTTTTTT. The rearrangement joins TRBV12-3 or TRBV12-4 to TRBJ2-2; the D gene is possibly TRBD1 (6 bases). The CDR3 is 16 amino acids. Trimming left V 4 bases short and J 2 bases short, with 14 bases between.

The chain links TRBV6-5 to TRBJ1-1; D perhaps matches TRBD1 (6 bases). The germline V gene encodes CDR1 MNHEY and CDR2 SVGAGI. This CDR3 is built from 16 residues. V was cut by 2 bases and J by 2 bases, with 15 bases left in between. The CDR3 DNA is TGTGCCAGCAGTTACAGTTGGGGGCAGTTCAACACTGAAGCTTTCTTT. Translation: CASSYSWGQFNTEAFF.

The chain recombines TRBV30 with TRBJ2-5; tentatively, D is TRBD2 (5 bases). Germline loops: CDR1 GTSNPN, CDR2 SVGIG (reference sequence). The CDR3 runs to 15 residues. The V end lost 1 base, the J end lost 5 bases, and 17 bases lay between the germline ends. The CDR3 DNA is TGTGCCTGGAGTGGCCCACCGGGATGGCGGGAGACCCAGTACTTC. The encoded protein is CAWSGPPGWRETQYF. The full variable domain, rest sourced from reference TRBV30 and TRBJ2-5, is SQTIHQWPATLVQPVGSPLSLECTVEGTSNPNLYWYRQAAGRGLQLLFYSVGIGQISSEVPQNLSASRPQDRQFILSSKKLLLSDSGFYLCAWSGPPGWRETQYFGPGTRLLVL.

This clonotype occurred a few times. The V gene is TRBV20-1, the J gene TRBJ2-2; 8 bases are a match to TRBD2. This CDR3 is built from 18 residues. J was trimmed by 0 bases and V by 3 bases; bases with no gene match: 12. Germline CDR1 DFQATT, CDR2 SNEGSKA (reference sequence). CDR3 loop: CSARESGGPPANTGELFF. The CDR3 DNA is TGCAGTGCTAGGGAAAGCGGGGGTCCCCCAGCGAACACCGGGGAGCTGTTTTTT.

In this sample, this clonotype turned up many times. The V call is TRBV10-2, the J call TRBJ2-5, with TRBD2 identical over 10 bases. V was pared by 0 bases and J by 1 base, with 5 bases of the junction left unmatched. The CDR3 has 17 residues. From germline, CDR1 is WSHSY and CDR2 SAAADI. Here the CDR3 reads CASSESLLAGVQETQYF. CDR3 coding DNA: TGCGCCAGCAGTGAGTCGCTCCTAGCGGGGGTCCAAGAGACCCAGTACTTC.

V and J are TRBV27 and TRBJ1-3; possible D gene TRBD1, 5 bases. CDR3 size: 15 residues. V lost 7 bases and J 2 bases, leaving 15 bases between the germline ends. Germline lookup yields CDR1 MNHEY and CDR2 SMNVEV (reference sequence). The CDR3 protein is CASKLGGNPGNTIYF. CDR3 sequence (DNA): TGTGCCAGCAAACTCGGGGGGAACCCTGGAAACACCATATATTTT.

At least ten counts were recorded for this clonotype. The J gene is TRBJ2-1, the V gene TRBV12-3 or TRBV12-4, with TRBD2 as a possible D gene (5 bases). Trimming took 3 bases from V and 7 from J, leaving 13 bases between them. The CDR3 totals 14 residues. The DNA for the CDR3 is TGTGCCAGCAGTTTTCGGACTTCTGTTAATGAGCAGTTCTTC. Translating gives CASSFRTSVNEQFF.